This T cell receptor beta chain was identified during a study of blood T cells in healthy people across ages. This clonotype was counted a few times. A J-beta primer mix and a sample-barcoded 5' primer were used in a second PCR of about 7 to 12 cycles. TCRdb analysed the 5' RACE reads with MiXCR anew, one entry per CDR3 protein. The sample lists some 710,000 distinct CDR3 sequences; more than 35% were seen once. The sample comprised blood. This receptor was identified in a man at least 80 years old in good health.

CDR3 amino acids: CASFTGTSNSPLHF. CDR3 DNA: TGTGCCAGTTTTACCGGGACCTCTAATTCACCCCTCCACTTT. The J gene is TRBJ1-6, the V gene TRBV28; D perhaps matches TRBD1 (5 bases). The CDR3 sequence is 14 residues long. Germline CDR1 is MDHEN and CDR2 is SYDVKM. Trimming took 9 bases from V and 6 from J, leaving 15 bases between them.